What follows are 18 T cell receptor beta chains derived from one specimen sequenced in a study of blood T cell repertoires in COVID-19. Produced via immunoSEQ multiplex PCR; TCRdb's table is partial and in-frame only. The sample holds more than 250,000 clones, around 87% seen once. The sample taken for sequencing was PBMCs or T cells enriched from blood (not recorded which). The receptor source for this set is a woman under 30 with acute COVID-19.

The chain combines TRBV18 with TRBJ1-2; D perhaps matches TRBD1 (5 bases). Trimming left V 3 bases short and J 13 bases short, with 15 bases between. Germline loops: CDR1 KGHSH, CDR2 LQKENI. The CDR3 is made up of 12 amino acids. The CDR3 sequence: CASSPEGKMGTF. DNA for the CDR3: TGTGCCAGCTCACCGGAGGGGAAAATGGGCACCTTC.

The V and J genes are TRBV6-1 and TRBJ1-1; D is unresolved. Trimming took 8 bases from V and 7 from J, leaving 23 bases between them. The CDR3 loop spans 15 amino acids. The germline CDR1 and CDR2 sequences are MNHNS and SASEGT. The CDR3 bases are TGTGCCAGCCTAAACGAAAAGAGGGTGCCCTTTGAAGCTTTCTTT. Amino acids: CASLNEKRVPFEAFF.

This clone was seen only once. The chain couples TRBV7-2 to TRBJ2-1, with 10 bases fitting TRBD2. Germline lookup yields CDR1 SGHTA and CDR2 FQGNSA. The CDR3 length is 15 residues. V lost 4 bases, J lost 1 base, and 1 base stayed unmatched. CDR3: CASSYSGRSYNEQFF. DNA of the CDR3: TGTGCCAGCAGCTATAGCGGGAGGTCCTACAATGAGCAGTTCTTC.

The chain couples TRBV10-2 to TRBJ2-7; 12 positions match TRBD2. CDR3 size: 17 residues. With V trimmed by 0 bases and J by 3 bases, 6 bases remained unmatched. Germline CDR1 reads WSHSY; CDR2 reads SAAADI. The CDR3 DNA sequence: TGCGCCAGCAGTGAGTCTTCGCCGGGACTAGCGGGCTACGAGCAGTACTTC. Encoded protein: CASSESSPGLAGYEQYF.

The rearrangement uses TRBV7-9 and TRBJ1-1, with 7 bases lining up with TRBD1. Unmatched junction bases numbered 22, after V lost 7 bases and J lost 2 bases. Germline V gene sequence: CDR1 SEHNR, CDR2 FQNEAQ (reference sequence). The CDR3 has 19 amino acids. The CDR3 bases are TGTGCCAGCACCTTCCCTTTGTCTGGGGCCGGGACAGCTAACACTGAAGCTTTCTTT. It codes for CASTFPLSGAGTANTEAFF. Full variable domain (rest looked up from reference TRBV7-9 and TRBJ1-1): DTGVSQNPRHKITKRGQNVTFRCDPISEHNRLYWYRQTLGQGPEFLTYFQNEAQLEKSRLLSDRFSAERPKGSFSTLEIQRTEQGDSAMYLCASTFPLSGAGTANTEAFFGQGTRLTVV.

This clone was observed a few times. The chain carries TRBV18 and TRBJ2-4; 7 nucleotides align to TRBD1. Germline V gene sequence: CDR1 KGHSH, CDR2 LQKENI. Trimming took 3 bases from V and 11 from J; bases not matched to a gene: 7. The CDR3 length is 13 residues. The CDR3 DNA sequence: TGTGCCAGCTCACCGACGGGACAGTTCTTTCAGTACTTC. It encodes CASSPTGQFFQYF.

The chain has TRBV5-1 and TRBJ1-4, with 7 bases fitting TRBD1. This CDR3 region has 13 residues. V dropped 5 bases and J dropped 8; count of bases not matched to a gene: 6. Germline V gene data show CDR1 as SGHRS and CDR2 as YFSETQ. The DNA for the CDR3 is TGCGCCAGCAGGAGGGACAGTAGGGAAAAACTGTTTTTT. Translated, it gives CASRRDSREKLFF.

The chain is built from TRBV13 and TRBJ2-2; 13 bases align to TRBD2. J lost 1 base, V lost 3 bases, and 5 bases had no gene match. The CDR3 loop spans 18 amino acids. Per the germline V gene, CDR1 is PRHDT and CDR2 is FYEKMQ (reference sequence). DNA of the CDR3: TGTGCCAGCAGCTTGGGACTAGCGGGACGTGGGAACACCGGGGAGCTGTTTTTT. Protein: CASSLGLAGRGNTGELFF.

The rearrangement uses TRBV18 and TRBJ2-3, with 7 bases fitting TRBD1. Unmatched junction bases numbered 5, after V lost 3 bases and J lost 2 bases. Looked up from germline, CDR1 is KGHSH and CDR2 is LQKENI. This CDR3 region has 15 residues. The CDR3 sequence: CASSPWDRNTDTQYF. Here the CDR3 DNA reads TGTGCCAGCTCACCTTGGGACAGAAACACAGATACGCAGTATTTT.

The J gene is TRBJ1-1, the V gene TRBV19, with D maybe TRBD1 (5 bases). Per the germline V gene, CDR1 is LNHDA and CDR2 is SQIVND (reference sequence). The CDR3 spans 14 residues. V lost 0 bases, J lost 3 bases, and 8 bases lay in between. For the CDR3, the DNA is TGTGCCAGTAGTATAGAAGACAGAGACACTGAAGCTTTCTTT. It is translated as CASSIEDRDTEAFF.

V usage is TRBV20-1 and J usage is TRBJ2-1, with 10 bases fitting TRBD2. The CDR3 is 15 residues long. Trimming removed 3 bases from V and 8 bases from J; junction bases left unmatched: 10. CDR1 is DFQATT, CDR2 SNEGSKA, per germline (reference sequence). The CDR3 DNA reads TGCAGTGCTAGTCTCAGCCTAGCGGGAGTTCATGAGCAGTTCTTC. It codes for CSASLSLAGVHEQFF.

This clone turned up a few times. The gene calls are TRBV19 and TRBJ2-3; perhaps TRBD1 as D (5 bases). V lost 1 base to trimming and J lost 6 bases, with 14 bases between them. The CDR3 covers 15 residues. Germline V gene sequence: CDR1 LNHDA, CDR2 SQIVND (reference sequence). CDR3 sequence: CASSIGRTTRDTQYF. CDR3 DNA sequence: TGTGCCAGTAGTATAGGAAGGACAACCCGGGATACGCAGTATTTT.

The V and J genes are TRBV5-5 and TRBJ2-5, with TRBD2 identical over 7 bases. Unmatched junction bases numbered 6, after V lost 4 bases and J lost 0 bases. CDR3 length: 15 amino acids. Germline CDR1 SGHKS, CDR2 YYEKEE (reference sequence). The CDR3 sequence: CASSQTRGYQETQYF. CDR3 DNA sequence: TGTGCCAGCAGCCAGACGCGGGGGTACCAAGAGACCCAGTACTTC.

The genes are TRBV4-1 and TRBJ1-4; 10 bases match TRBD1. Germline-derived CDR1 and CDR2 are MGHRA and YSYEKL. The CDR3 extends over 16 amino acids. V lost 0 bases, J lost 11 bases, and 9 bases stayed unmatched. The CDR3 region is CASSQEGDRGLGKLFF. The CDR3, as DNA: TGCGCCAGCAGCCAAGAAGGGGACAGGGGTTTGGGGAAACTGTTTTTT.

The genes are TRBV5-1 and TRBJ2-1, with 10 bases lining up with TRBD2. The CDR3 spans 19 residues. V was pared by 2 bases and J by 5 bases, with 16 bases of the junction left unmatched. Germline V gene sequence: CDR1 SGHRS, CDR2 YFSETQ. CDR3 residues: CASSFKMRTGTSVDNEQFF. The CDR3, as DNA: TGCGCCAGCAGCTTTAAGATGAGAACCGGGACTAGCGTTGACAATGAGCAGTTCTTC.

The V call is TRBV18, the J call TRBJ2-7; 8 nucleotides align to TRBD1. CDR1 is KGHSH and CDR2 is LQKENI in the germline V gene. V was pared by 3 bases and J by 7 bases, with 14 bases of the junction left unmatched. The CDR3 extends over 16 amino acids. This chain's CDR3 is CASSPLRTGWNEEQYF. The DNA of the CDR3 is TGTGCCAGCTCACCTCTACGGACAGGGTGGAATGAAGAGCAGTACTTC.

The chain recombines TRBV18 with TRBJ1-2, with 7 bases fitting TRBD1. Germline V lookup: CDR1 KGHSH, CDR2 LQKENI. J gave up 12 bases and V 3 bases, and 10 bases lay outside the gene matches. The CDR3 spans 13 residues. CDR3 DNA sequence: TGTGCCAGCTCACCTCTGGACAGGAATTCGAACACCTTC. Protein sequence: CASSPLDRNSNTF.

The chain couples TRBV4-2 to TRBJ1-2; TRBD1 agrees at 7 bases. The CDR3 consists of 15 residues. In germline, CDR1 is LGHNA, CDR2 YNFKEQ. Germline trimming cut 1 base from V and 3 bases from J; bases unmatched to any gene: 5. The CDR3 region is CASSQVRDRDYGYTF. The CDR3 DNA follows: TGTGCCAGCAGCCAAGTGCGTGACAGGGACTATGGCTACACCTTC.